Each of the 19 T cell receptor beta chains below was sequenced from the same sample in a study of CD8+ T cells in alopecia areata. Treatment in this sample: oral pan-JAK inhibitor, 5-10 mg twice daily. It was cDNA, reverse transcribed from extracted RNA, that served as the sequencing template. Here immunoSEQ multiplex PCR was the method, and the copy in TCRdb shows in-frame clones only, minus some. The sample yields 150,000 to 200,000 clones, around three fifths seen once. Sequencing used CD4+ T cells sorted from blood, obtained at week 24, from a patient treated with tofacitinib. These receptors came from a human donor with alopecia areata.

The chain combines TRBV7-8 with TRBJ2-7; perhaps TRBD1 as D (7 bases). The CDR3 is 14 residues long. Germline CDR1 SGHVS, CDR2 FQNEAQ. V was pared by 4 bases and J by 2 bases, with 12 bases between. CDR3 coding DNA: TGTGCCAGCAGCTCCCAGGGGGGCCCCTACGAGCAGTACTTC. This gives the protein CASSSQGGPYEQYF.

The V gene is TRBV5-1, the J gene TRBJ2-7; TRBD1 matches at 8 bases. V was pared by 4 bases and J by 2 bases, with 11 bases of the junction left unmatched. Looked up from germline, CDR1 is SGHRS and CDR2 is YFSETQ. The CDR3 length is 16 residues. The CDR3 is CASSLGRQGIPYEQYF. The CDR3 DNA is TGCGCCAGCAGCCTGGGGAGACAGGGGATCCCCTACGAGCAGTACTTC.

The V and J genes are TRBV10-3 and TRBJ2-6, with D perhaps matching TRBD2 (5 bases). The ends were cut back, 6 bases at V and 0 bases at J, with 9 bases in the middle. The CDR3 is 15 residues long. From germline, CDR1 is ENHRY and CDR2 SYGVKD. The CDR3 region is CAIRDEGSGANVLTF. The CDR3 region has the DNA TGTGCCATCAGAGATGAGGGCTCTGGGGCCAACGTCCTGACTTTC.

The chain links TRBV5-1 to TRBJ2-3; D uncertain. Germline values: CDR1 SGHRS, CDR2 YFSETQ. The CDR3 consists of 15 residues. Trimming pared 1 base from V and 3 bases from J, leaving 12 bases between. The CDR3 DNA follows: TGCGCCAGCAGCTTGTTGGCGACCGCAACAGATACGCAGTATTTT. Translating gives CASSLLATATDTQYF.

Written as DNA, the CDR3 is TGTGCCAGCAGCGTTCCTGCGGTACAAGAGACCCAGTACTTC. Amino acid sequence: CASSVPAVQETQYF. The genes are TRBV14 and TRBJ2-5, with D unclear. The germline CDR1 and CDR2 sequences are SGHDN and FVKESK. V lost 5 bases and J 2 bases, leaving 12 bases between the germline ends. The CDR3 runs to 14 residues. Looking up the rest from reference TRBV14 and TRBJ2-5 gives the full variable domain: EAGVTQFPSHSVIEKGQTVTLRCDPISGHDNLYWYRRVMGKEIKFLLHFVKESKQDESGMPNNRFLAERTGGTYSTLKVQPAELEDSGVYFCASSVPAVQETQYFGPGTRLLVL.

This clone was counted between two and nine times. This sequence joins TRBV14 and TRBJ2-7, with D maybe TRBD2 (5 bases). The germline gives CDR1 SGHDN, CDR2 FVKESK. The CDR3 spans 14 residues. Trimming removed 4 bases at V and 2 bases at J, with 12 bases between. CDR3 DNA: TGTGCCAGCAGCCTACTCGGGGAGACCTACGAGCAGTACTTC. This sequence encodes CASSLLGETYEQYF.

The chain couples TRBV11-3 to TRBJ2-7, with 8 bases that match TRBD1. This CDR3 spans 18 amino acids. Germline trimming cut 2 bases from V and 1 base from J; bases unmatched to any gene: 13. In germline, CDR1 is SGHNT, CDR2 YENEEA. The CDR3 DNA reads TGTGCCAGCAGCTTACATGGGTGGGGACAGGTGCCTTCCTACGAGCAGTACTTC. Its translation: CASSLHGWGQVPSYEQYF.

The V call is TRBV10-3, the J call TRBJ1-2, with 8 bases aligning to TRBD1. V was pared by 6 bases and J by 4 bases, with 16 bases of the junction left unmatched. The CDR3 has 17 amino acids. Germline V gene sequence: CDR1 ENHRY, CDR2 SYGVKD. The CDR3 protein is CAIRPTTAGQGLYGYTF. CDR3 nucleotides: TGTGCCATCAGGCCAACGACCGCTGGACAGGGCCTCTATGGCTACACCTTC.

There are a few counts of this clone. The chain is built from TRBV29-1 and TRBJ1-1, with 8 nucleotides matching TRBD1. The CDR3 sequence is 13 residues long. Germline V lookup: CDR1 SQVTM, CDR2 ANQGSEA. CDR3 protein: CQTQGARGTEAFF. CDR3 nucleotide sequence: TGCCAAACTCAGGGGGCGCGTGGCACTGAAGCTTTCTTT.

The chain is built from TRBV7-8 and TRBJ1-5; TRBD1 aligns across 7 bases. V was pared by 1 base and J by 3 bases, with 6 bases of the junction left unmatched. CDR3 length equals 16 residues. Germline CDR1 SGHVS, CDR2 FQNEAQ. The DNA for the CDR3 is TGTGCCAGCAGCTTAGAGGGGACAGCAACCAATCAGCCCCAGCATTTT. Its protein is CASSLEGTATNQPQHF.

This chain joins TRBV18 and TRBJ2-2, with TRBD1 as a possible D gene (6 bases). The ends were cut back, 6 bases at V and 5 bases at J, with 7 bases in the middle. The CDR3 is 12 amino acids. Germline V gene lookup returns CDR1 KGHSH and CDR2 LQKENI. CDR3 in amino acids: CASSTGTGELFF. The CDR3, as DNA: TGTGCCAGCTCCACAGGGACCGGGGAGCTGTTTTTT. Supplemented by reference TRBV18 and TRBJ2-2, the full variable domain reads NAGVMQNPRHLVRRRGQEARLRCSPMKGHSHVYWYRQLPEEGLKFMVYLQKENIIDESGMPKERFSAEFPKEGPSILRIQQVVRGDSAAYFCASSTGTGELFFGEGSRLTVL.

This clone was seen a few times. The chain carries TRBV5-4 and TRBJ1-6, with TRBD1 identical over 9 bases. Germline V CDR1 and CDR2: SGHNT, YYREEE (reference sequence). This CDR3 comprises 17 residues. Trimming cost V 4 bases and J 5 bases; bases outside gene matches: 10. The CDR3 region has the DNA TGTGCCAGCAGCCCGGGACAGGGCCTATGGAATAATTCACCCCTCCACTTT. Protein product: CASSPGQGLWNNSPLHF.

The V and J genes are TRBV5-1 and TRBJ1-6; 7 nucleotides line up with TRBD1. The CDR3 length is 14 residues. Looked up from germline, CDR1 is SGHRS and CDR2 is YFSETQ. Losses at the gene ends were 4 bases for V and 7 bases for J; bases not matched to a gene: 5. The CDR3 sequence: CASSSGQENSPLHF. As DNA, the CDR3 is TGCGCCAGCAGCAGCGGACAGGAAAATTCACCCCTCCACTTT. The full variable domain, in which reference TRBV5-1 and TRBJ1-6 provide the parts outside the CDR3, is KAGVTQTPRYLIKTRGQQVTLSCSPISGHRSVSWYQQTPGQGLQFLFEYFSETQRNKGNFPGRFSGRQFSNSRSEMNVSTLELGDSALYLCASSSGQENSPLHFGNGTRLTVT.

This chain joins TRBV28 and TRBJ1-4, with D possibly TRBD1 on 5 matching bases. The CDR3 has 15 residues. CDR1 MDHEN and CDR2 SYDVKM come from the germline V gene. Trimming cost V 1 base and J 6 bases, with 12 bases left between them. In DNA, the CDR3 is TGTGCCAGCAGTTTATCGCCCAGGGAGGATGAAAAACTGTTTTTT. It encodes CASSLSPREDEKLFF. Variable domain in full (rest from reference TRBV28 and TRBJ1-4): DVKVTQSSRYLVKRTGEKVFLECVQDMDHENMFWYRQDPGLGLRLIYFSYDVKMKEKGDIPEGYSVSREKKERFSLILESASTNQTSMYLCASSLSPREDEKLFFGSGTQLSVL.

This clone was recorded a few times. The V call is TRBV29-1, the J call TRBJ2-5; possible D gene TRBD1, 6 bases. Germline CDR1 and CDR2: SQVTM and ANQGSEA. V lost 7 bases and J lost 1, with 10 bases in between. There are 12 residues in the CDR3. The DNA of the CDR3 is TGCAGCGGAGGACAGCTCCAAGAGACCCAGTACTTC. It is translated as CSGGQLQETQYF.

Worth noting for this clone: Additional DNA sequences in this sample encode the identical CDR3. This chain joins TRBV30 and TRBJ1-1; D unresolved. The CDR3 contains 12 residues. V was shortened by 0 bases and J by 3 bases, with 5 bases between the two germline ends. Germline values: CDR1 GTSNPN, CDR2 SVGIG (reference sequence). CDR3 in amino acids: CAWSVSYTEAFF. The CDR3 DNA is TGTGCCTGGAGTGTATCTTACACTGAAGCTTTCTTT.

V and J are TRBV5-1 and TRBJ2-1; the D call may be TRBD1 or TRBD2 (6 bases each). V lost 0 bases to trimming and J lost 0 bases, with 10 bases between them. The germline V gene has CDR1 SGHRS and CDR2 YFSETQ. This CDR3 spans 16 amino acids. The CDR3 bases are TGCGCCAGCAGCTTGGACGGGGGCCTCTCCTACAATGAGCAGTTCTTC. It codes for CASSLDGGLSYNEQFF.

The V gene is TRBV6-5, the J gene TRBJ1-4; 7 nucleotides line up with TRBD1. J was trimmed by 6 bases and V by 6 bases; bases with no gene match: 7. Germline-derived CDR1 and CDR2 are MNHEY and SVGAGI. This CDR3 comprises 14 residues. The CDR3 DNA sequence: TGTGCCAGCAGCCGACCAGGGGGGGATGAAAAACTGTTTTTT. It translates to CASSRPGGDEKLFF.

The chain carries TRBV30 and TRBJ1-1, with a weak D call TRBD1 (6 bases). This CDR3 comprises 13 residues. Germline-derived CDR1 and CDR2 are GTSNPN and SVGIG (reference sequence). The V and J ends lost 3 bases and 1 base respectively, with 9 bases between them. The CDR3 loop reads CAWRGAWNTEAFF. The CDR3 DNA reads TGTGCCTGGAGGGGGGCTTGGAACACTGAAGCTTTCTTT.